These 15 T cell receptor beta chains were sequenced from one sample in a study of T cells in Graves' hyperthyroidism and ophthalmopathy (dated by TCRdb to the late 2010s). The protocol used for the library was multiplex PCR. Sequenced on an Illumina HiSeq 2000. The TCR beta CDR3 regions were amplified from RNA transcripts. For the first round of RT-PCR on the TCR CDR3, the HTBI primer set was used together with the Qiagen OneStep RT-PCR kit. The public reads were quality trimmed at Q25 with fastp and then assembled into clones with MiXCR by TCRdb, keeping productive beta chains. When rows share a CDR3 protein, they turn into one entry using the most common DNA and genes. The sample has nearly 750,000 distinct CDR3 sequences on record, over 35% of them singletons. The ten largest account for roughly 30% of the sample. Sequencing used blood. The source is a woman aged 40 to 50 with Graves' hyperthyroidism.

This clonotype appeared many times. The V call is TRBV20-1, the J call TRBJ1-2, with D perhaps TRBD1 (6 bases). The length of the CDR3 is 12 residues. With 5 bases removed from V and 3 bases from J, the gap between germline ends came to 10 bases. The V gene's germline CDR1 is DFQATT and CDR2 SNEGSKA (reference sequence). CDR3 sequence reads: CSAEGGYYGYTF. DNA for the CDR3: TGCAGTGCTGAGGGGGGGTACTATGGCTACACCTTC.

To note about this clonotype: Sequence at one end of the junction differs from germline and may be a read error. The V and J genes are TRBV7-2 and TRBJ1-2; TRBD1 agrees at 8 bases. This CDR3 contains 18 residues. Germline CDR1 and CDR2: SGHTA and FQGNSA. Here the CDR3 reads CASSQDSGRGPINYGYTF. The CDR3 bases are TGCGCCAGCAGCCAAGATTCGGGCAGGGGGCCTATTAACTATGGCTACACCTTC.

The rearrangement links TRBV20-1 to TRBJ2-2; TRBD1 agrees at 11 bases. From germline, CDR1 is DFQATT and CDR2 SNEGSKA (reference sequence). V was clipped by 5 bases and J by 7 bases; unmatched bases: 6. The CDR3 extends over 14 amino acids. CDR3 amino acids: CSARSGQGGGELFF. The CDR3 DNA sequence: TGCAGTGCTCGCTCGGGACAGGGGGGCGGGGAGCTGTTTTTT.

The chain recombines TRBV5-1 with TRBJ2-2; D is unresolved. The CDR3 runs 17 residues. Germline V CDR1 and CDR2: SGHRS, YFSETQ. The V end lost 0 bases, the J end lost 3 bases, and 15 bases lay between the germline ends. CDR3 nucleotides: TGCGCCAGCAGCTTGGCATCGGTCACAGAACACACCGGGGAGCTGTTTTTT. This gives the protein CASSLASVTEHTGELFF.

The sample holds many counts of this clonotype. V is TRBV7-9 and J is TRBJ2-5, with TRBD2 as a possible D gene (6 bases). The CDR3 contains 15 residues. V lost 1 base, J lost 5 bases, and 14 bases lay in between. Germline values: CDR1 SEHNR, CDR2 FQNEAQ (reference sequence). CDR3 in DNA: TGTGCCAGCAGCTTAGTACAGGCCGGAGGGGAGACCCAGTACTTC. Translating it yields CASSLVQAGGETQYF.

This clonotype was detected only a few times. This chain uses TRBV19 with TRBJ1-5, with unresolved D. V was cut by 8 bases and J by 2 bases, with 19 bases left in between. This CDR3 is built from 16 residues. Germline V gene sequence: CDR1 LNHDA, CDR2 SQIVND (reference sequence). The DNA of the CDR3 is TGTGCCAGTCGAACGCGGAACGAGAGGGGCAATCAGCCCCAGCATTTT. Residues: CASRTRNERGNQPQHF. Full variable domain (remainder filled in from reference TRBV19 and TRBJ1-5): DGGITQSPKYLFRKEGQNVTLSCEQNLNHDAMYWYRQDPGQGLRLIYYSQIVNDFQKGDIAEGYSVSREKKESFPLTVTSAQKNPTAFYLCASRTRNERGNQPQHFGDGTRLSIL.

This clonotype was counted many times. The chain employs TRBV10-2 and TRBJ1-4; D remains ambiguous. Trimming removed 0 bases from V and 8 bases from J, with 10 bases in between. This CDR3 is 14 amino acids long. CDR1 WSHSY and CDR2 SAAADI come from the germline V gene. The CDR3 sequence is CASSESGLREKLFF. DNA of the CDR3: TGCGCCAGCAGTGAGTCGGGTCTTCGGGAAAAACTGTTTTTT.

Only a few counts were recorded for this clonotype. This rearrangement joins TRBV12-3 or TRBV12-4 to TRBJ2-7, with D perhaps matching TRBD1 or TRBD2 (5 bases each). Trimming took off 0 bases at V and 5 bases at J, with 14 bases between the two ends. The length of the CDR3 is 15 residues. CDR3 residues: CASSLAVGVHHEQYF. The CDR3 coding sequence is TGTGCCAGCAGTTTAGCAGTGGGGGTCCACCACGAGCAGTACTTC.

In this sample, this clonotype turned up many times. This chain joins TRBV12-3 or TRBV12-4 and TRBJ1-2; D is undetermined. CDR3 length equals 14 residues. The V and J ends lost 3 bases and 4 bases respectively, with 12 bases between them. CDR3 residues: CASSFPVPAYGYTF. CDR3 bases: TGTGCCAGCAGTTTCCCCGTGCCAGCCTATGGCTACACCTTC.

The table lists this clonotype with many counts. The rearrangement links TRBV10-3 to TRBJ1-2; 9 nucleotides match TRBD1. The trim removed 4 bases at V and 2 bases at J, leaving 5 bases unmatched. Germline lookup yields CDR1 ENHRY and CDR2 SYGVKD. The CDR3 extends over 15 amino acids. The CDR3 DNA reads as TGTGCCATCAGTGCCCCGGGACAGGGAAACTATGGCTACACCTTC. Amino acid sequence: CAISAPGQGNYGYTF.

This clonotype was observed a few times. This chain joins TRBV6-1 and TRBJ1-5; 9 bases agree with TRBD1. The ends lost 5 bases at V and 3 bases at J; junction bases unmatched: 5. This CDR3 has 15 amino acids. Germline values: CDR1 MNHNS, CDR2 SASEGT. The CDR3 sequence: CASSRDREYNQPQHF. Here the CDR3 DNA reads TGTGCCAGCAGTAGGGACAGGGAATACAATCAGCCCCAGCATTTT.

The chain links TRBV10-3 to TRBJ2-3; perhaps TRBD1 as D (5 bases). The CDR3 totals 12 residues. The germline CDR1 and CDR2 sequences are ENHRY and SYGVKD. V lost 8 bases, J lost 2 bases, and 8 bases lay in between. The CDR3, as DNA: TGTGCCATCGGGGCCTCCACAGATACGCAGTATTTT. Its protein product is CAIGASTDTQYF.

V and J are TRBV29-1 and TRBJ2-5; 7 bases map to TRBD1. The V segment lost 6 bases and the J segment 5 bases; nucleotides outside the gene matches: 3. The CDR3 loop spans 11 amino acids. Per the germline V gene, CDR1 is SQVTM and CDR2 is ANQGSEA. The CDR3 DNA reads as TGCAGCGTCCAGGGGGTCGAGACCCAGTACTTC. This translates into CSVQGVETQYF.

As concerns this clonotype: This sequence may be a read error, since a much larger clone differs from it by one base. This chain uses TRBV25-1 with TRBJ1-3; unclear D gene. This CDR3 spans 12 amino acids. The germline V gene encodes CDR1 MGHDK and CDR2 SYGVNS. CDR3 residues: CAIEGSGDTIYF. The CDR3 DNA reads TGTGCCATCGAGGGTTCTGGAGACACCATATATTTT.

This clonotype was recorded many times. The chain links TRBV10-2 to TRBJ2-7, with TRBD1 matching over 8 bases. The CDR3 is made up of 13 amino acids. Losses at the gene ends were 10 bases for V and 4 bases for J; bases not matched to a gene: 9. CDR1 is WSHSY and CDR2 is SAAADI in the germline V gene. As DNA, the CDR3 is TGCGCCACCAGGACAGGGACGATGTACGAGCAGTACTTC. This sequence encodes CATRTGTMYEQYF.